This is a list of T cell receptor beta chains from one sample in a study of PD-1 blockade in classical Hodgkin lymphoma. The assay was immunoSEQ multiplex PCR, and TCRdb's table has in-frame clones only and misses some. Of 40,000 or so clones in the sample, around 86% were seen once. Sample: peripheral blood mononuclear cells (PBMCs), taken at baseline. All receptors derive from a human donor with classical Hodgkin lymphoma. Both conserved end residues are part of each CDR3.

CASSSSGHHTDTQYF	TRBV7-6
CASSTGLRETQYF	TRBV6-5
CASSYRPDEKLFF	TRBV6-6
CASSRLAELSYEQYF	TRBV7-2
CASSLRLGNTIYF	TRBV5-1
CASSYRTGNTGELFF	TRBV6-5
CASSQDRTGDTEAFF	TRBV4-2
CASSRGETQYF	TRBV11-2
CASSLLAGGHYEQFF	TRBV7-3
CSVADLAFRETQYF	TRBV29-1
CASSLDGIEADTQYF	TRBV7-2
CSARRLREAFF	TRBV20-1
CASSESTGGLAEQYF	TRBV10-2
CASWGRVGEAFF	TRBV28
CASSAAPGLGATDTQYF	TRBV9
CASSRTTSGSPLHF	TRBV5-4
CASRSTAGELFF	TRBV6-5
CASSQTYRGGDEQFF	TRBV27
CASSRTGPGDYGYTF	TRBV6-9
CASSSDGGVSYEQYF	TRBV5-6
CAISVGDNQPQHF	TRBV10-3
CASSEALQRQYF	TRBV6-1
CASSLNGIYEQFF	TRBV5-4
CASSLGSTRAAGELFF	TRBV5-1
CASGLRRGNEQFF	TRBV12-5
CASSTDRQGKDTGELFF	TRBV19
CASSLFTGEDTGELFF	TRBV7-6
CASSGGRGKLFF	TRBV6-1
CASKAIPKGVGEKLFF	TRBV10-2
CAIRGGTDPYEQYF	TRBV10-3
CASSLKGSGGYTF	TRBV5-4
CASSLLGPNQPQHF	TRBV7-9
CASSTQQGSYEQYF	TRBV7-9
CASSLDDRGKTEAFF	TRBV7-9
CASSIDLGLAYTGELFF	TRBV19
CASSVVAGVPTQYF	TRBV9
CASNQYGRTGTGEDETQYF	TRBV7-9
CASSLRATPRGDYGYTF	TRBV11-2
CAWSVLYEQYF	TRBV30
CASSLSPDSSGANVLTF	TRBV27
CASSYLRGQQETQYF	TRBV6-6
CASGLVPSHPFLPQSPGNTIYF	TRBV12-5
CASSQGDAGYTGELFF	TRBV4-2
CASSLAHSQGEQYF	TRBV7-2
CASSYSELLLNEQYF	TRBV6-5
CASRVDTGELFF	TRBV6-6
CASSPTTGQYYEQYF	TRBV5-1
CASSLEGYTDTQYF	TRBV11-2
CASSYSGRTPYEQYF	TRBV10-3
CASSQWWGRTDTQYF	TRBV4-1
CASSLAGDEQFF	TRBV11-2
CASSWKGDTGGSGNTIYF	TRBV4-1
CASSLVTSGSYEQYF	TRBV11-2